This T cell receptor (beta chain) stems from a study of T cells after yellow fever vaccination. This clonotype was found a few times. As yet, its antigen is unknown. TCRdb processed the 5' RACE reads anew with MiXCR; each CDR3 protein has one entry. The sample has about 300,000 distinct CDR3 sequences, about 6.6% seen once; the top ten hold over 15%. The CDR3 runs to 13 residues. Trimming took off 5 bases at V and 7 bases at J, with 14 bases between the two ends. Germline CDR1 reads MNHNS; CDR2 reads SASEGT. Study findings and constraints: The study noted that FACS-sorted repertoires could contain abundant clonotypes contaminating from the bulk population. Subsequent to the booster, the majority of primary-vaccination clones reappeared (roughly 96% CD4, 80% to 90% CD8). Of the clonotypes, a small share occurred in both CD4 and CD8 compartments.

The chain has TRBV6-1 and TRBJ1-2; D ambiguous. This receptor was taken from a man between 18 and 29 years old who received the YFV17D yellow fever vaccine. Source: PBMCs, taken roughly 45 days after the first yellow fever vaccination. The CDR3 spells CASSLGLPFGYTF. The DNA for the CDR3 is TGTGCCAGCAGTCTAGGGTTACCCTTTGGCTACACCTTC.